These 16 T cell receptor beta chains were sequenced from one sample in a study of tumor-infiltrating lymphocytes in primary liver carcinoma. From unsorted bulk tissue weighing roughly 19-32 mg, DNA and RNA were co-extracted. The input was 450 to 550 ng total RNA; TCR beta cDNA was made from it with a constant-region primer. Libraries for TCR beta were built through three nested multiplex PCR rounds, which together made up a slightly modified ARM-PCR procedure. Amplification in the first two PCR rounds was performed using TRBV1-TRBV30 forward primers and a C-beta reverse primer for 10 cycles each. TCRdb processed the multiplex PCR reads anew with MiXCR; each CDR3 protein has one entry. In the table there are about 120,000 distinct CDR3 sequences, about two thirds of which are singletons. The sample comprised tumor-adjacent normal liver tissue. These receptors came from an older woman with primary liver carcinoma and hepatitis B virus infection.

By share of the sample, this clonotype is medium-sized. The chain recombines TRBV11-1 with TRBJ2-6; TRBD1 matches at 8 bases. Germline V gene data show CDR1 as SGHAT and CDR2 as FQDESV (reference sequence). The CDR3 runs 17 residues. Trimming cost V 5 bases and J 2 bases; bases outside gene matches: 8. This CDR3 reads CASSARTGTPGANVLTF. The CDR3 region has the DNA TGTGCCAGCAGCGCCAGGACAGGGACTCCTGGGGCCAACGTCCTGACTTTC.

In regard to this clonotype: A much larger clone lies a single base off, so this may be a read error. The chain recombines TRBV5-3 with TRBJ2-5, with TRBD1 identical over 8 bases. TRBV5-3 is an ORF, and what it does is uncertain. V lost 1 base to trimming and J lost 2 bases; unmatched junction nucleotides: 7. The CDR3 spans 16 residues. CDR3: CARSLRDRQTQETQYF. The CDR3 DNA follows: TGTGCCAGAAGCTTGCGGGACAGGCAAACTCAAGAGACCCAGTACTTC.

Turning to this clonotype: At one end, the junction sequence differs from germline, possibly due to a read error. The chain links TRBV11-2 to TRBJ2-1, with D perhaps matching TRBD2 (6 bases). The CDR3 has 12 amino acids. The germline CDR1 and CDR2 sequences are SGHAT and FQNNGV. The CDR3 sequence is CTSGPGSPKQFF. CDR3 nucleotide sequence: TGTACCAGCGGCCCCGGGAGTCCCAAGCAGTTCTTC.

This clonotype appeared a few times. A single base separates this from a much larger clone, so it may be a read error. CDR3 DNA: TGTGCCAGCAGCTCGGGGGGGAGGGCCTACAATGAGCAGTTCTTC. This sequence encodes CASSSGGRAYNEQFF. V gene TRBV5-4 combines with J gene TRBJ2-1, with 8 positions matching TRBD2. The CDR3 totals 15 residues. After removal of 3 bases from V and 2 bases from J, the junction contained 4 bases not matched to a gene. Germline values: CDR1 SGHNT, CDR2 YYREEE (reference sequence).

This clonotype occurred many times. This chain joins TRBV6-5 and TRBJ1-2, with 8 bases matching TRBD1. Germline V lookup: CDR1 MNHEY, CDR2 SVGAGI. V shed 4 bases and J 8 bases; nucleotides not matched to a gene: 6. There are 13 residues in the CDR3. CDR3: CASSSGQGGGYTF. The CDR3 DNA sequence: TGTGCCAGCAGTTCCGGACAGGGCGGCGGCTACACCTTC.

Relative to its sample, this clonotype is medium-sized. The chain combines TRBV11-2 with TRBJ2-3; D possibly uses TRBD1 or TRBD2 (5 bases each). The V and J ends lost 0 bases and 6 bases respectively, with 10 bases between them. CDR3 length equals 14 residues. Per germline, CDR1 SGHAT and CDR2 FQNNGV. CDR3 amino acids: CASSLDREIDTQYF. The CDR3 DNA reads as TGTGCCAGCAGCTTAGACAGGGAGATCGATACGCAGTATTTT.

This clonotype has ten or more counts. This may be a read error: a much more frequent sequence differs by one nucleotide. The rearrangement joins TRBV11-2 to TRBJ2-1; 10 bases match TRBD2. The germline V gene has CDR1 SGHAT and CDR2 FQNNGV. J gave up 8 bases and V 0 bases, and 10 bases lay outside the gene matches. The CDR3 spans 17 residues. CDR3 region: CASSLDPGSGRRDEQFF. The DNA for the CDR3 is TGTGCCAGCAGCTTAGATCCGGGTAGCGGGAGGAGGGATGAGCAGTTCTTC.

Only a few counts were recorded for this clonotype. The chain uses TRBV7-9 and TRBJ2-5; D perhaps matches TRBD2 (6 bases). The CDR3 has 14 residues. In germline, CDR1 is SEHNR, CDR2 FQNEAQ (reference sequence). With 5 bases removed from V and 9 bases from J, the gap between germline ends came to 19 bases. The CDR3 sequence: CASSDSGFGEAQYF. CDR3 DNA: TGTGCCAGCAGCGATTCAGGATTTGGGGAGGCCCAGTACTTC.

CDR3 sequence reads: CANNTLGRNEQYF. CDR3 DNA sequence: TGTGCCAACAATACGTTAGGACGAAACGAGCAGTACTTC. The chain carries TRBV28 and TRBJ2-7; D not certain. The V and J ends lost 10 bases and 5 bases respectively, with 18 bases between them. In germline, CDR1 is MDHEN, CDR2 SYDVKM. CDR3 length equals 13 residues. The complete variable domain, with remaining parts taken from reference TRBV28 and TRBJ2-7, reads DVKVTQSSRYLVKRTGEKVFLECVQDMDHENMFWYRQDPGLGLRLIYFSYDVKMKEKGDIPEGYSVSREKKERFSLILESASTNQTSMYLCANNTLGRNEQYFGPGTRLTVT.

A note on this clonotype: The conserved phenylalanine or tryptophan is not found at the CDR3 terminus, so this likely reflects a read error. The chain carries TRBV11-1 and TRBJ2-1; D may be TRBD2 (6 bases). The germline CDR1 and CDR2 sequences are SGHAT and FQDESV (reference sequence). The CDR3 runs 13 residues. V was trimmed by 6 bases and J by 9 bases, leaving 15 bases between them. CDR3 amino acids: CASRSSGESEQFL. The CDR3 DNA follows: TGTGCCAGCAGGTCATCGGGGGAAAGTGAGCAGTTCCTC.

J is TRBJ2-5 and V is TRBV4-2; possible D gene TRBD2, 6 bases. Germline CDR1 is LGHNA and CDR2 is YNFKEQ. The CDR3 consists of 18 residues. Trimming took off 8 bases at V and 5 bases at J, with 30 bases between the two ends. The CDR3 loop reads CASGLLSGSRLAQETQYF. The CDR3 bases are TGTGCCAGCGGCCTTTTATCAGGGTCACGGCTAGCGCAGGAGACCCAGTACTTC.

This clonotype was recorded once. A much larger clone sits a single nucleotide away, making a read error possible. The V gene is TRBV28, the J gene TRBJ2-3, with D possibly matching TRBD2 (6 bases). Germline assignment: CDR1 MDHEN and CDR2 SYDVKM. The CDR3 has 16 amino acids. CDR3 sequence: CASTEGRLGMGDRQYF. Written as DNA, the CDR3 is TGTGCCAGCACCGAAGGGAGACTAGGCATGGGAGATAGGCAGTATTTT.

This chain uses TRBV7-8 with TRBJ2-7; 8 nucleotides line up with TRBD2. This CDR3 is built from 18 residues. Germline loops: CDR1 SGHVS, CDR2 FQNEAQ. The ends lost 7 bases at V and 1 base at J; junction bases unmatched: 18. The DNA for the CDR3 is TGTGCCAGCAACTTGAGAGGACTCAGCGGGGGAAGTTCCTACGAGCAGTACTTC. Encoded protein: CASNLRGLSGGSSYEQYF. Full variable domain (outside the CDR3, taken from reference TRBV7-8 and TRBJ2-7): GAGVSQSPRYKVAKRGQDVALRCDPISGHVSLFWYQQALGQGPEFLTYFQNEAQLDKSGLPSDRFFAERPEGSVSTLKIQRTQQEDSAVYLCASNLRGLSGGSSYEQYFGPGTRLTVT.

As concerns this clonotype: A read error is likely, as this CDR3 ends without the conserved phenylalanine or tryptophan. The limits of the CDR3 on the DNA are not certain, so only TCRdb's listed CDR3 is given. This chain uses TRBV11-2 with TRBJ2-1; TRBD2, the table's D call, lacks a check against the DNA. Germline lookup yields CDR1 SGHAT and CDR2 FQNNGV. The CDR3 is 14 amino acids long, termini counted. This CDR3 is CASSLNPGLAGRFS.

With regard to this clonotype: At one of its ends the junction is not consistent with the germline gene, which may arise from a read error. This chain uses TRBV28 with TRBJ1-1; D is uncertain. The germline V gene encodes CDR1 MDHEN and CDR2 SYDVKM. The CDR3 runs 13 residues. CDR3 in amino acids: CVSSLDGNTEAFF. The CDR3 nucleotides read TGTGTCAGCAGTTTGGACGGGAACACTGAAGCTTTCTTT.

As concerns this clonotype: Germline is not matched at one junction end, which may reflect a read error. The rearrangement links TRBV12-3 or TRBV12-4 to TRBJ2-7; the D is unclear. The CDR3 is made up of 11 amino acids. The CDR3 coding sequence is TGTGCCGGCAGTTCCTCCTACGAGCAGTATTTC. It is translated as CAGSSSYEQYF.